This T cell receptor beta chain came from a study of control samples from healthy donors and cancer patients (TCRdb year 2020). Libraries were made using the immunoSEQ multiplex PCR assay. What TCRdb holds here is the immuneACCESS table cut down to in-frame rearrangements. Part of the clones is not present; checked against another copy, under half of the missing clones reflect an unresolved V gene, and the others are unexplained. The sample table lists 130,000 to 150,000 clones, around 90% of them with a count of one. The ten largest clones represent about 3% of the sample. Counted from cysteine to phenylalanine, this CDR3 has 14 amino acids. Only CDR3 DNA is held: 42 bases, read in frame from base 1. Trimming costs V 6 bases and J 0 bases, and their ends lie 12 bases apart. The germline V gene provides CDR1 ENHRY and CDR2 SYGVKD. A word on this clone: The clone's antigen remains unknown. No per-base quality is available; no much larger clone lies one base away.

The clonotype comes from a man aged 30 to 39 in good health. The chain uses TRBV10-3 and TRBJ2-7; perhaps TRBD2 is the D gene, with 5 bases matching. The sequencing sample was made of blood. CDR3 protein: CAISEKRSSYEQYF. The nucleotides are TGTGCCATCAGCGAGAAGCGGAGCTCCTACGAGCAGTACTTC.